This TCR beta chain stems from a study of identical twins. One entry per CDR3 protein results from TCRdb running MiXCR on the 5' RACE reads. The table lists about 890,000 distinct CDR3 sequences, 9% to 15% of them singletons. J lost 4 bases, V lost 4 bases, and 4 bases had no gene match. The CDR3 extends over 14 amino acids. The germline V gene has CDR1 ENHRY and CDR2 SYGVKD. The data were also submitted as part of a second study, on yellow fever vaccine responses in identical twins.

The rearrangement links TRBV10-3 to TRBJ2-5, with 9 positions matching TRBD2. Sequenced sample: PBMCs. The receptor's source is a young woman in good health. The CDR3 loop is CAISAVAGAETQYF. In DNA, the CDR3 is TGTGCCATCAGTGCAGTAGCGGGAGCAGAGACCCAGTACTTC.